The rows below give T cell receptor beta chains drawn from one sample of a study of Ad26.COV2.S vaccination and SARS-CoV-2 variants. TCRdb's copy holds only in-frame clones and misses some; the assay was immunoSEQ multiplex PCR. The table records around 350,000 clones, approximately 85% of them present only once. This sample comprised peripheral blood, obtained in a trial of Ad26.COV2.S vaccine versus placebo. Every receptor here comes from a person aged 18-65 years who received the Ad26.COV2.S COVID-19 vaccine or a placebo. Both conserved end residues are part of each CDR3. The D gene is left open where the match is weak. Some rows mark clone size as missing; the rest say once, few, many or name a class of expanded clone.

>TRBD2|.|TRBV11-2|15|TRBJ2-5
TGTGCCAGCAGCCGGACTAGCGGGGGGTCGGAGACCCAGTACTTC
CASSRTSGGSETQYF
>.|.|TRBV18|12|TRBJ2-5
TGTGCCAGCTCAAGAGGTTTGGAGACCCAGTACTTC
CASSRGLETQYF
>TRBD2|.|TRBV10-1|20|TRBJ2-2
TGCGCCAGCACTTGGCATTCTAGCGGGGGGGCCAGTCGTGACACCGGGGAGCTGTTTTTT
CASTWHSSGGASRDTGELFF
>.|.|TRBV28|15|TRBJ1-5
TGTGCCAGCACAAGACGGGGTTATAGCAATCAGCCCCAGCATTTT
CASTRRGYSNQPQHF
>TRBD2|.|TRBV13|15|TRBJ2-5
TGTGCCAGCAGTCGACTAGCGGGGGCGCAAGAGACCCAGTACTTC
CASSRLAGAQETQYF
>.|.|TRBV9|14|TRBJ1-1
TGTGCCAGCAGCACGGGCCCAGAGGGCACTGAAGCTTTCTTT
CASSTGPEGTEAFF
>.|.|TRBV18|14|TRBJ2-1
TGTGCCAGCTCACCAGGGCGCTCCTACAATGAGCAGTTCTTC
CASSPGRSYNEQFF
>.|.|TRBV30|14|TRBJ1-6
TGTGCCTGGAGTGTAGGGGGGGCTAATTCACCCCTCCACTTT
CAWSVGGANSPLHF
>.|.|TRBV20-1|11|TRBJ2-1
TGCAGTGCTAGTTCAAAGAATGAGCAGTTCTTC
CSASSKNEQFF
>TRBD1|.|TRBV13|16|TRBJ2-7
TGTGCCAGCAGCTTACGGCAGGGGGCGAGCCCCTACGAGCAGTACTTC
CASSLRQGASPYEQYF
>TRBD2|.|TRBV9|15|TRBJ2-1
TGTGCCAGCAGCGTAGTTAGTAGCGGGGGGCTTGAGCAGTTCTTC
CASSVVSSGGLEQFF
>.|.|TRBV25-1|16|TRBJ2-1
TGTGCCAGCAGTGACGAGTCAGGGAGACGAACGCGGGAGCAGTTCTTC
CASSDESGRRTREQFF
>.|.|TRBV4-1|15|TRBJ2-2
TGCGCCAGTAGGGCGGAGGATCTCGCCACCGGGGAGCTGTTTTTT
CASRAEDLATGELFF
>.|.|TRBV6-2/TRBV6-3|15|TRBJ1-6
TGTGCCAGCAGTCCAGGGAGCTCCTATAATTCACCCCTCCACTTT
CASSPGSSYNSPLHF
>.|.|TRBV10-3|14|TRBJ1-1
TGTGCCATCGCCGCGTCGGAAGGCAACACTGAAGCTTTCTTT
CAIAASEGNTEAFF
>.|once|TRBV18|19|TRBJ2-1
TGTGCCAGCTCACCCCTTGTAATTCTAAGCAGACCCAAAGTCAATGAGCAGTTCTTC
CASSPLVILSRPKVNEQFF
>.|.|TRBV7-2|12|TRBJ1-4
TGTGCCAGCAGCTTACGCGGTGAAAAACTGTTTTTT
CASSLRGEKLFF
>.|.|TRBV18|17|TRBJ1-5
TGTGCCAGCTCACCTCTCGTCGGGAGGGGCAGCAATCAGCCCCAGCATTTT
CASSPLVGRGSNQPQHF
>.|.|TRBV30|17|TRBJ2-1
TGTGCCTGCGCAAGGGGATGGTTCTCCGGGACCAACAATGAGCAGTTCTTC
CACARGWFSGTNNEQFF
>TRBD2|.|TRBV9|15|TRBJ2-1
TGTGCCAGCAGCGTAGTTAGCGGGGGGATCTATGAGCAGTTCTTC
CASSVVSGGIYEQFF
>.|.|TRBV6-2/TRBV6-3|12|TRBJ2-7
TGTGCCAGCAGTTCCCGCAGCTACGAGCAGTACTTC
CASSSRSYEQYF
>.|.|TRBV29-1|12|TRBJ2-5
TGCAGCGTTGAACTGACCCAAGAGACCCAGTACTTC
CSVELTQETQYF
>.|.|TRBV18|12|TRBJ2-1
TGTGCCAGCTCACTACAATCCAATGAGCAGTTCTTC
CASSLQSNEQFF
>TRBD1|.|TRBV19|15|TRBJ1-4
TGTGCCAGTAGTATATACAGGGGAATTGGCGAAAAACTGTTTTTT
CASSIYRGIGEKLFF
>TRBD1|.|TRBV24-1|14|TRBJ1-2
TGTGCCACTCAGTCGGAGGGGGCGAGCTATGGCTACACCTTC
CATQSEGASYGYTF
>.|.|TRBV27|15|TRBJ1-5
TGTGCCAGCAGTGCTTTGTTGGGTCAGAATCAGCCCCAGCATTTT
CASSALLGQNQPQHF
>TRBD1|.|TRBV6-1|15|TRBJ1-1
TGTGCCAGCAGTGAAAGACAGGGGAAGAACACTGAAGCTTTCTTT
CASSERQGKNTEAFF
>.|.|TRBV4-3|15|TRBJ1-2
TGCGCCAGCAGCCAAGATTTAGGGGGTAACTATGGCTACACCTTC
CASSQDLGGNYGYTF
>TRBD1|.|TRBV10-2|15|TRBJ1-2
TGCGCCAGCAGTGGGGCAGCAGGGGGGGCGAAAAGGGACACCTTC
CASSGAAGGAKRDTF
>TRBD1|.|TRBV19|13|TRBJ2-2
TGTGCCACAGGACAGGGCGACACCGGGGAGCTGTTTTTT
CATGQGDTGELFF
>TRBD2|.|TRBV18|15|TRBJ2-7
TGTGCCAGCTCAACCACTGGGGGGGATAACTACGAGCAGTACTTC
CASSTTGGDNYEQYF
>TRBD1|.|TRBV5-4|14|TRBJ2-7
TGTGCCAGCAGCATCGAGACAGGGGGATACGAGCAGTACTTC
CASSIETGGYEQYF
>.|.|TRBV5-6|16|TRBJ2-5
TGTGCCAGCAGCTTGGGCGGGGCAAACTACCAAGAGACCCAGTACTTC
CASSLGGANYQETQYF
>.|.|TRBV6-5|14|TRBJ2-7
TGTGCCAGCAGTTACTCGGGCGGCCGTGAAGAGCAGTACTTC
CASSYSGGREEQYF
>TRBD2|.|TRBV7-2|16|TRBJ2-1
TGTGCCAGCAGCCCGAGGAGGCTAGCGGGGGGAAATGAGCAGTTCTTC
CASSPRRLAGGNEQFF
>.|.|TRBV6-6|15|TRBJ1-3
TGTGCCAGCAGTTTCCCGGGGGGACACGGAAACACCATATATTTT
CASSFPGGHGNTIYF
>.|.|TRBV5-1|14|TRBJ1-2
TGCGCCAGCAGCCCCGGGTGGGGCGGCTATGGCTACACCTTC
CASSPGWGGYGYTF
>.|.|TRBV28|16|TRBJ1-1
TGTGCCAGCAGAATTCCCGGGACACGGAGGAACACTGAAGCTTTCTTT
CASRIPGTRRNTEAFF
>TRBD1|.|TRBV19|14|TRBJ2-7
TGTGCCAGTAGTATGGACAGGGGCACCTACGAGCAGTACTTC
CASSMDRGTYEQYF
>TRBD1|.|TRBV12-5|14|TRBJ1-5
TGTGCTAGTGGTTCCCGACAGGGTAATCAGCCCCAGCATTTT
CASGSRQGNQPQHF
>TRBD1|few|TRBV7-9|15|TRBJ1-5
TGTGCCAGCAGCCCCGGGACAGTTAGCAATCAGCCCCAGCATTTT
CASSPGTVSNQPQHF
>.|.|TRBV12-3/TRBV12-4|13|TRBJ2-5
TGTGCCAGCAGTTACCAGGGGACTGAGACCCAGTACTTC
CASSYQGTETQYF
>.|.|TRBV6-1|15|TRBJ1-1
TGTGCCAGCAGTGAAGGGGACATGGAGAACACTGAAGCTTTCTTT
CASSEGDMENTEAFF
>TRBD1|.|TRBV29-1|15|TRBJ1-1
TGCAGCGTTGAAGATAGGACAGGGGGCCCCAGGGAGGCTTTCTTT
CSVEDRTGGPREAFF
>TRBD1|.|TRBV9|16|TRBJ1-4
TGTGCCAGCAGCGCGGACAGGGGGGGTCTTAATGAAAAACTGTTTTTT
CASSADRGGLNEKLFF
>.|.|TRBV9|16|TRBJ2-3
TGTGCCAGCAGCGCAACAGGAGAGGTTACAGTAGATACGCAGTATTTT
CASSATGEVTVDTQYF
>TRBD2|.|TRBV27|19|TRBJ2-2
TGTGCCAGCAGTTTATCCCGACTAGCGGGTTATCGAGACGCCGGGGAGCTGTTTTTT
CASSLSRLAGYRDAGELFF
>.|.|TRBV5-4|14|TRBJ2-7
TGTGCCAGCAGCTTGGTTGTGGGGGCCTACGAGCAGTACTTC
CASSLVVGAYEQYF
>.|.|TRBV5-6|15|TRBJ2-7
TGTGCCAGCAGCCTCGATCTCGGGACCAACTACGAGCAGTACTTC
CASSLDLGTNYEQYF
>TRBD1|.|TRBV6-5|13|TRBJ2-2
TGTGCCAGCAGCCCAGGGGGCAACGGGGAGCTGTTTTTT
CASSPGGNGELFF
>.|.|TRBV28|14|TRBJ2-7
TGTGCCAGCAGGGTCCTGACGGATAAATACGAGCAGTACTTC
CASRVLTDKYEQYF
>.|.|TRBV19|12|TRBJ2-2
TGTGCCAGTAGAGGCTTCCCCGGGGAGCTGTTTTTT
CASRGFPGELFF
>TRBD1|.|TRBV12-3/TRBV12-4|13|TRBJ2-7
TGTGCCAGCGGCCGGGACAGAGCTCTACCGCAGTACTTC
CASGRDRALPQYF
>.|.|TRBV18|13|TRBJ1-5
TGTGCCAGCTCACCCGGACAGAATCAGCCCCAGCATTTT
CASSPGQNQPQHF
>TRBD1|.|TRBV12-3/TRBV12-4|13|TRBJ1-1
TGTGCCAGCAGCAGGGGGCGAGGGACTGAAGCTTTCTTT
CASSRGRGTEAFF
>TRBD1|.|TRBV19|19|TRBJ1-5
TGTGCCAGTAGTAGAGGGGGGCCGACAGGGGGGCATGTCAAGCAGCCCCAGCATTTT
CASSRGGPTGGHVKQPQHF